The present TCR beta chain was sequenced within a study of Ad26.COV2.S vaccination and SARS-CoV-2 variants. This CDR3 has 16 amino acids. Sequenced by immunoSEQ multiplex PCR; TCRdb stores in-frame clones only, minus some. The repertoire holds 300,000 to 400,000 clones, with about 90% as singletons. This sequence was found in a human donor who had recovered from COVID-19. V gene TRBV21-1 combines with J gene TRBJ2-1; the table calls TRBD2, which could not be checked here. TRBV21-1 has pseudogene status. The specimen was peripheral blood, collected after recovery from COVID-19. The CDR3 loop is CASSKGDSGGNYEQFF. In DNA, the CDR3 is TGTGCCAGCAGCAAAGGGGATAGCGGGGGGAACTATGAGCAGTTCTTC.